The next 24 T cell receptor beta chains were all read from a single sample in a study of cytomegalovirus exposure and HLA in healthy donors. Primers included in the PCR were 60 Vbeta and 13 Jbeta primers. Sequencing was performed with immunoSEQ multiplex PCR; in TCRdb, only in-frame clones are kept and a portion is missing. Of about 140,000 clones in the sample, 75% to 80% are singletons; the top ten hold over 2%. Specimen: PBMCs. Receptors originate from a woman aged 18-30 years in good health and CMV-seropositive.

This clone was recorded only once. This sequence joins TRBV4-1 and TRBJ2-5; tentatively, D is TRBD1 (5 bases). Germline CDR1 and CDR2: MGHRA and YSYEKL. V lost 0 bases to trimming and J lost 2 bases, with 10 bases between them. The CDR3 length is 15 residues. In nucleotides, the CDR3 is TGCGCCAGCAGCCAAGAAGAGACAGCTCAAGAGACCCAGTACTTC. Protein product: CASSQEETAQETQYF.

The table lists this clone with a few counts. The rearrangement links TRBV2 to TRBJ2-2; tentative D call: TRBD1 (5 bases). The CDR3 spans 14 residues. V lost 6 bases to trimming and J lost 6 bases, with 14 bases between them. The germline gives CDR1 SNHLY, CDR2 FYNNEI. The CDR3 DNA reads TGTGCCAGCAGAGCCCGGACAAGTCCCGGGGAGCTGTTTTTT. Encoded protein: CASRARTSPGELFF.

The CDR3 DNA sequence: TGCGCCAGCAGCTTGGGACAGAATAATTCACCCCTCCACTTT. This sequence encodes CASSLGQNNSPLHF. V and J are TRBV5-1 and TRBJ1-6; tentative D call: TRBD1 (5 bases). The germline V gene encodes CDR1 SGHRS and CDR2 YFSETQ. There are 14 residues in the CDR3. The V end lost 0 bases, the J end lost 5 bases, and 6 bases lay between the germline ends.

This rearrangement joins TRBV19 to TRBJ2-3; 10 bases map to TRBD2. The CDR3 is 16 residues long. CDR1 LNHDA and CDR2 SQIVND come from the germline V gene (reference sequence). V lost 5 bases, J lost 2 bases, and 7 bases stayed unmatched. CDR3 bases: TGTGCCAGTAGTTCTCCTAGCGGGGGACTCACAGATACGCAGTATTTT. As protein: CASSSPSGGLTDTQYF.

The rearrangement uses TRBV5-4 and TRBJ1-1; D is unresolved. This CDR3 is 14 amino acids long. Germline V gene sequence: CDR1 SGHNT, CDR2 YYREEE (reference sequence). The ends were cut back, 0 bases at V and 1 base at J, with 7 bases in the middle. This chain's CDR3 is CASSLAAGNTEAFF. The CDR3 DNA reads TGTGCCAGCAGCTTGGCCGCAGGGAACACTGAAGCTTTCTTT. Variable domain in full (rest from reference TRBV5-4 and TRBJ1-1): ETGVTQSPTHLIKTRGQQVTLRCSSQSGHNTVSWYQQALGQGPQFIFQYYREEENGRGNFPPRFSGLQFPNYSSELNVNALELDDSALYLCASSLAAGNTEAFFGQGTRLTVV.

The chain has TRBV19 and TRBJ1-4, with D possibly TRBD1 on 6 matching bases. The CDR3 covers 14 residues. Per germline, CDR1 LNHDA and CDR2 SQIVND (reference sequence). Trimming left V 5 bases short and J 2 bases short, with 9 bases between. CDR3: CASSDRRTNEKLFF. As DNA, the CDR3 is TGTGCCAGTAGTGACAGGAGGACTAATGAAAAACTGTTTTTT.

The count of this clone is one. The gene calls are TRBV7-8 and TRBJ2-7; TRBD1 matches 7 bases. In germline, CDR1 is SGHVS, CDR2 FQNEAQ. Trimming removed 3 bases from V and 2 bases from J; junction bases left unmatched: 7. CDR3 length: 15 amino acids. The CDR3 reads CASSLGQSQTYEQYF. The CDR3 DNA sequence: TGTGCCAGCAGCTTGGGACAGTCCCAAACCTACGAGCAGTACTTC.

V is TRBV18 and J is TRBJ1-2; D may be TRBD1 (5 bases). CDR1 and CDR2 (germline): KGHSH, LQKENI. V lost 3 bases to trimming and J lost 0 bases, with 11 bases between them. The CDR3 has 15 amino acids. For the CDR3, the DNA is TGTGCCAGCTCACCGGGGCAGAACTCTAACTATGGCTACACCTTC. Translating it yields CASSPGQNSNYGYTF.

The V call is TRBV9, the J call TRBJ2-7, with a tentative D call TRBD1 (5 bases). CDR3 length equals 15 residues. Trimming removed 0 bases from V and 2 bases from J, with 12 bases in between. Germline-derived CDR1 and CDR2 are SGDLS and YYNGEE. CDR3 coding DNA: TGTGCCAGCAGCGTAGCTACAGGACGGACCTACGAGCAGTACTTC. Protein: CASSVATGRTYEQYF.

The CDR3 DNA reads as TGTGCCAGCAGGAAAGGGGGGGCGGTATACGAGCAGTACTTC. It translates to CASRKGGAVYEQYF. V is TRBV28 and J is TRBJ2-5; TRBD2 is a possible D gene (7 bases). TRBJ2-7 matches the DNA end more closely, so the J call is doubtful. The CDR3 is 14 residues long. CDR1 is MDHEN and CDR2 is SYDVKM in the germline V gene.

This clone was counted between two and nine times. This chain connects TRBV13 to TRBJ2-7; TRBD1 aligns across 10 bases. Germline V gene sequence: CDR1 PRHDT, CDR2 FYEKMQ (reference sequence). The CDR3 loop spans 15 amino acids. Trimming took 0 bases from V and 4 from J; bases not matched to a gene: 3. The CDR3 sequence is CASSLGQGQGYEQYF. CDR3 coding DNA: TGTGCCAGCAGCTTAGGTCAGGGACAGGGGTACGAGCAGTACTTC.

The genes are TRBV19 and TRBJ1-5; D is unclear. Trimming cost V 9 bases and J 0 bases, with 15 bases left between them. Germline V lookup: CDR1 LNHDA, CDR2 SQIVND (reference sequence). This CDR3 has 15 amino acids. CDR3 loop: CASSKGVNSNQPQHF. CDR3 nucleotides: TGTGCCAGCTCAAAGGGAGTAAATAGCAATCAGCCCCAGCATTTT.

The CDR3 DNA sequence: TGTGCCAGTAGTAGGCAGAACTCCTACGAGCAGTACTTC. This sequence encodes CASSRQNSYEQYF. The rearrangement links TRBV19 to TRBJ2-7; D gene uncertain. The CDR3 is 13 amino acids. The V end was cut by 4 bases, the J end by 0 bases, with 7 bases between. The germline CDR1 and CDR2 sequences are LNHDA and SQIVND (reference sequence).

The chain couples TRBV7-2 to TRBJ1-1; the match to TRBD1 covers 10 bases. Germline V gene data show CDR1 as SGHTA and CDR2 as FQGNSA. The CDR3 sequence is 14 residues long. The junction had 5 bases not matched to a gene; V was cut back by 5 bases and J by 5 bases. The CDR3 region is CASSRQGATTEAFF. DNA of the CDR3: TGTGCCAGCAGCCGACAGGGGGCAACGACTGAAGCTTTCTTT.

The chain has TRBV7-7 and TRBJ2-3, with D uncertain. CDR3 length equals 14 residues. Germline assignment: CDR1 SSHAT and CDR2 FNYEAQ (reference sequence). V was shortened by 2 bases and J by 2 bases, with 8 bases between the two germline ends. CDR3 DNA: TGTGCCAGCAGCTTATCTGGCCCCACAGATACGCAGTATTTT. This encodes CASSLSGPTDTQYF. Using reference TRBV7-7 and TRBJ2-3 for the parts outside the CDR3, the full variable domain is GAGVSQSPRYKVTKRGQDVTLRCDPISSHATLYWYQQALGQGPEFLTYFNYEAQPDKSGLPSDRFSAERPEGSISTLTIQRTEQRDSAMYRCASSLSGPTDTQYFGPGTRLTVL.

The chain combines TRBV19 with TRBJ2-1; 9 bases agree with TRBD2. V trimming: 4 bases; J trimming: 10 bases; junction bases outside the gene matches: 5. Per the germline V gene, CDR1 is LNHDA and CDR2 is SQIVND (reference sequence). The CDR3 runs to 13 residues. The CDR3, as DNA: TGTGCCAGTAGTACACTAGCGGGTAAGGAGCAGTTCTTC. The encoded protein is CASSTLAGKEQFF. Combining the CDR3 with reference TRBV19 and TRBJ2-1 gives the whole variable domain DGGITQSPKYLFRKEGQNVTLSCEQNLNHDAMYWYRQDPGQGLRLIYYSQIVNDFQKGDIAEGYSVSREKKESFPLTVTSAQKNPTAFYLCASSTLAGKEQFFGPGTRLTVL.

The V and J genes are TRBV4-1 and TRBJ2-3; D is possibly TRBD1 (5 bases). V was pared by 4 bases and J by 1 base, with 15 bases between. There are 16 residues in the CDR3. Germline CDR1 and CDR2: MGHRA and YSYEKL. For the CDR3, the DNA is TGCGCCAGCAGCCCCCAGACAGCCCTCGGCACAGATACGCAGTATTTT. Residues: CASSPQTALGTDTQYF.

The chain employs TRBV7-9 and TRBJ2-5, with 11 nucleotides matching TRBD1. Trimming at V came to 5 bases and at J to 2 bases, leaving 4 bases not matched to a gene. The CDR3 contains 15 residues. CDR1 and CDR2 (germline): SEHNR, FQNEAQ (reference sequence). CDR3 residues: CASSPGQGDQETQYF. The CDR3 DNA reads as TGTGCCAGCAGCCCGGGACAGGGGGATCAAGAGACCCAGTACTTC.

This chain links TRBV5-4 with TRBJ2-7, with 9 bases matching TRBD1. Per the germline V gene, CDR1 is SGHNT and CDR2 is YYREEE (reference sequence). The trim removed 3 bases at V and 3 bases at J, leaving 7 bases unmatched. This CDR3 has 15 amino acids. CDR3 DNA sequence: TGTGCCAGCAGCTACGGGACAGGGCCCAGCTACGAGCAGTACTTC. This translates into CASSYGTGPSYEQYF.

This clone appeared a few times. The rearrangement joins TRBV13 to TRBJ2-5, with 7 bases identical to TRBD1. The V gene's germline CDR1 is PRHDT and CDR2 FYEKMQ (reference sequence). V lost 4 bases, J lost 3 bases, and 5 bases stayed unmatched. CDR3 length: 14 residues. CDR3 DNA: TGTGCCAGCAGCTCCTATACAGGGGAAGAGACCCAGTACTTC. It encodes CASSSYTGEETQYF.

The V gene is TRBV6-1, the J gene TRBJ1-6; tentative D call: TRBD1 (6 bases). This CDR3 comprises 12 residues. Germline loops: CDR1 MNHNS, CDR2 SASEGT. V was pared by 7 bases and J by 9 bases, with 10 bases between. CDR3 residues: CASTSTGSPLHF. CDR3 coding DNA: TGTGCCAGCACCTCGACAGGTTCACCCCTCCACTTT.

The genes are TRBV4-2 and TRBJ2-7, with D unresolved. This CDR3 is 16 amino acids long. Looked up from germline, CDR1 is LGHNA and CDR2 is YNFKEQ. The V gene lost 0 bases and the J gene lost 0 bases, with 12 bases spanning the gap. The CDR3 protein is CASSQDLASSSYEQYF. CDR3 coding DNA: TGTGCCAGCAGCCAAGATCTGGCCTCAAGCTCCTACGAGCAGTACTTC.

V and J are TRBV2 and TRBJ1-6; TRBD1 matches 9 bases. CDR1 and CDR2 (germline): SNHLY, FYNNEI. V lost 6 bases and J lost 5; bases outside the gene matches: 5. CDR3 length: 15 amino acids. CDR3 region: CASRRGQGNNSPLHF. The CDR3 DNA reads TGTGCCAGCAGGCGAGGACAGGGGAATAATTCACCCCTCCACTTT.

The chain is built from TRBV5-1 and TRBJ2-7; tentatively, D is TRBD1 (6 bases). Germline CDR1 reads SGHRS; CDR2 reads YFSETQ. Trimming pared 3 bases from V and 3 bases from J, leaving 13 bases between. The CDR3 is made up of 14 amino acids. CDR3 sequence: CASSSTGHIYEQYF. The CDR3 DNA follows: TGCGCCAGCAGCTCCACGGGACATATCTACGAGCAGTACTTC. Combining the CDR3 with reference TRBV5-1 and TRBJ2-7 gives the whole variable domain KAGVTQTPRYLIKTRGQQVTLSCSPISGHRSVSWYQQTPGQGLQFLFEYFSETQRNKGNFPGRFSGRQFSNSRSEMNVSTLELGDSALYLCASSSTGHIYEQYFGPGTRLTVT.